The rows below give T cell receptor beta chains drawn from one sample of a study of beta chain features in type 1 diabetes. Some clones are missing from TCRdb's copy, which holds only in-frame ones; the method was immunoSEQ multiplex PCR. The table lists around 97,000 clones, 25% to 35% of them singletons. Sequencing was carried out using central memory CD4+ T cells from blood. These receptor sequences come from a woman aged 18-29 years with type 1 diabetes. The CDR3 runs from the conserved cysteine through the conserved F or W. A D gene is named only where the DNA matches it firmly. Rows give clone size only sometimes, using once, few, many, or a class for an expanded clone.

clone size: .
D gene: TRBD1
CDR3 length: 14
J gene: TRBJ1-1
V gene: TRBV30
CDR3 DNA: TGTGCCTGGAGAGGCCCAACAGGGGGCACTGAAGCTTTCTTT
CDR3 protein: CAWRGPTGGTEAFF

clone size: .
D gene: TRBD2
CDR3 length: 17
J gene: TRBJ2-2
V gene: TRBV28
CDR3 DNA: TGTGCCAGCAGTTTATATTCAGCGGGAGCAAGTACCGGGGAGCTGTTTTTT
CDR3 protein: CASSLYSAGASTGELFF

clone size: few
D gene: .
CDR3 length: 14
J gene: TRBJ2-5
V gene: TRBV5-5
CDR3 DNA: TGTGCCAGCAGCTTGGTGCGTGACATCCATCAGGTGGACTTC
CDR3 protein: CASSLVRDIHQVDF

clone size: .
D gene: .
CDR3 length: 12
J gene: TRBJ2-1
V gene: TRBV9
CDR3 DNA: TGTGCCAGCAGCGCCTCCCGTAATGAGCAGTTCTTC
CDR3 protein: CASSASRNEQFF

clone size: few
D gene: TRBD1
CDR3 length: 12
J gene: TRBJ1-2
V gene: TRBV29-1
CDR3 DNA: TGCAGCGTTCCGCGACAGGGTCAGGGCTACACCTTC
CDR3 protein: CSVPRQGQGYTF

clone size: .
D gene: .
CDR3 length: 18
J gene: TRBJ1-3
V gene: TRBV6-1
CDR3 DNA: TGTGCCAGCAGTGAAGCGCTTCTAACCCCGAGCTCTGGAAACACCATATATTTT
CDR3 protein: CASSEALLTPSSGNTIYF

clone size: .
D gene: TRBD2
CDR3 length: 15
J gene: TRBJ2-7
V gene: TRBV4-2
CDR3 DNA: TGTGCCAGCAGCCTAGGGACTAGCGGGACTTACGAGCAGTACTTC
CDR3 protein: CASSLGTSGTYEQYF

clone size: few
D gene: .
CDR3 length: 12
J gene: TRBJ2-3
V gene: TRBV5-1
CDR3 DNA: TGCGCCAGCAGCTCTACAGGGAGTCCGCAGTATTTT
CDR3 protein: CASSSTGSPQYF

clone size: .
D gene: .
CDR3 length: 15
J gene: TRBJ2-1
V gene: TRBV5-1
CDR3 DNA: TGCGCCAGCAGCTTGGGAGGCCAGAGCTACAATGAGCAGTTCTTC
CDR3 protein: CASSLGGQSYNEQFF

clone size: .
D gene: TRBD2
CDR3 length: 16
J gene: TRBJ2-1
V gene: TRBV5-4
CDR3 DNA: TGTGCCAGCACCCCGACTAGCGGGAGGGCGGCCAATGAGCAGTTCTTC
CDR3 protein: CASTPTSGRAANEQFF

clone size: many
D gene: .
CDR3 length: 14
J gene: TRBJ2-4
V gene: TRBV7-9
CDR3 DNA: TGTGCCAGCAGCTTAGAGAGGGCCAAAAACATTCAGTACTTC
CDR3 protein: CASSLERAKNIQYF

clone size: .
D gene: .
CDR3 length: 13
J gene: TRBJ2-7
V gene: TRBV2
CDR3 DNA: TGTGCCAGCAGACTGACAGGCTCCTACGAGCAGTACTTC
CDR3 protein: CASRLTGSYEQYF

clone size: .
D gene: .
CDR3 length: 16
J gene: TRBJ1-5
V gene: TRBV11-2
CDR3 DNA: TGTGCCAGCAGCCCCGGGGGAGGAAGGCCTCACCAGCCCCAGCATTTT
CDR3 protein: CASSPGGGRPHQPQHF

clone size: .
D gene: .
CDR3 length: 15
J gene: TRBJ1-4
V gene: TRBV15
CDR3 DNA: TGTGCCACCAGCAGAGATAAGGGAGGAGGTGAAAAACTGTTTTTT
CDR3 protein: CATSRDKGGGEKLFF

clone size: .
D gene: .
CDR3 length: 15
J gene: TRBJ1-2
V gene: TRBV4-3
CDR3 DNA: TGCGCCAGCAGCCAAGATGCGGATCCCCGAGGAGGCTACACCTTC
CDR3 protein: CASSQDADPRGGYTF

clone size: .
D gene: .
CDR3 length: 15
J gene: TRBJ2-2
V gene: TRBV15
CDR3 DNA: TGTGCCACCAGCAGAGCTGGGGCGGGAACCGGGGAGCTGTTTTTT
CDR3 protein: CATSRAGAGTGELFF

clone size: .
D gene: TRBD2
CDR3 length: 17
J gene: TRBJ2-6
V gene: TRBV7-9
CDR3 DNA: TGTGCCAGCATCTCTTGGAGCGGGGCGTCTGGGGCCAACGTCCTGACTTTC
CDR3 protein: CASISWSGASGANVLTF

clone size: .
D gene: TRBD1
CDR3 length: 14
J gene: TRBJ2-7
V gene: TRBV5-1
CDR3 DNA: TGCGCCAGCAGCTTGGGACAGGGACCCAGCGAGCAGTACTTC
CDR3 protein: CASSLGQGPSEQYF

clone size: few
D gene: .
CDR3 length: 13
J gene: TRBJ1-5
V gene: TRBV29-1
CDR3 DNA: TGCTTGGGGGGGGATGATAGCAATCAGCCCCAGCATTTT
CDR3 protein: CLGGDDSNQPQHF

clone size: .
D gene: .
CDR3 length: 11
J gene: TRBJ1-1
V gene: TRBV28
CDR3 DNA: TGTGCCACCACGTCGGAGACTGAAGTTTTCTTT
CDR3 protein: CATTSETEVFF

clone size: .
D gene: .
CDR3 length: 16
J gene: TRBJ1-1
V gene: TRBV5-1
CDR3 DNA: TGCGCCAGCAGCTTGGATTTAGGGGCCTCGAACACTGAAGCTTTCTTT
CDR3 protein: CASSLDLGASNTEAFF

clone size: .
D gene: .
CDR3 length: 14
J gene: TRBJ1-4
V gene: TRBV6-1
CDR3 DNA: TGTGCCAGCAGTGATTACGATAGTAATGAAAAACTGTTTTTT
CDR3 protein: CASSDYDSNEKLFF

clone size: .
D gene: TRBD1
CDR3 length: 15
J gene: TRBJ1-3
V gene: TRBV28
CDR3 DNA: TGTGCCAGCAATAAAGGGACAGGGTGGGAAAACACCATATATTTT
CDR3 protein: CASNKGTGWENTIYF

clone size: few
D gene: TRBD2
CDR3 length: 15
J gene: TRBJ2-1
V gene: TRBV5-1
CDR3 DNA: TGCGCCAGCAGCCAACCTAGCGGGGCCTACAATGAGCAGTTCTTC
CDR3 protein: CASSQPSGAYNEQFF

clone size: .
D gene: .
CDR3 length: 15
J gene: TRBJ2-2
V gene: TRBV25-1
CDR3 DNA: TGTGCCAGCAGTGAAAAGGGGGCGAACACCGGGGAGCTGTTTTTT
CDR3 protein: CASSEKGANTGELFF

clone size: few
D gene: TRBD2
CDR3 length: 13
J gene: TRBJ2-1
V gene: TRBV19
CDR3 DNA: TGTGCCAGTAGCACGGGACTAGCCCCAAAGCAGTTCTTC
CDR3 protein: CASSTGLAPKQFF

clone size: .
D gene: .
CDR3 length: 12
J gene: TRBJ2-1
V gene: TRBV5-1
CDR3 DNA: TGCGCCAGCAGCTTACAGGGCAATGAGCAGTTCTTC
CDR3 protein: CASSLQGNEQFF

clone size: .
D gene: TRBD2
CDR3 length: 15
J gene: TRBJ2-2
V gene: TRBV11-2
CDR3 DNA: TGTGCCAGCAGCTCTAGACTAGCGGGCACCGGGGAGCTGTTTTTT
CDR3 protein: CASSSRLAGTGELFF

clone size: few
D gene: .
CDR3 length: 14
J gene: TRBJ2-2
V gene: TRBV7-8
CDR3 DNA: TGTGCCAGCAGCGTCCAACAGAACACCGGGGAGCTGTTTTTT
CDR3 protein: CASSVQQNTGELFF

clone size: .
D gene: TRBD1
CDR3 length: 13
J gene: TRBJ1-2
V gene: TRBV28
CDR3 DNA: TGTGCCAGCAGCGACAGGGGGCTTGGCGGCTACACCTTC
CDR3 protein: CASSDRGLGGYTF

clone size: few
D gene: .
CDR3 length: 15
J gene: TRBJ2-7
V gene: TRBV28
CDR3 DNA: TGTGCCAGCAGGTTACAGGGTAATCTAGGGTACGAGCAGTACTTC
CDR3 protein: CASRLQGNLGYEQYF

clone size: .
D gene: TRBD1
CDR3 length: 14
J gene: TRBJ2-1
V gene: TRBV19
CDR3 DNA: TGTGCCAGTGCCTATCCGGGACAGATTAATGAGCAGTTCTTC
CDR3 protein: CASAYPGQINEQFF

clone size: .
D gene: TRBD2
CDR3 length: 15
J gene: TRBJ2-7
V gene: TRBV5-1
CDR3 DNA: TGCGCCAGCAGCTTGGGACTAGCGATTTTCTACGAGCAGTACTTC
CDR3 protein: CASSLGLAIFYEQYF

clone size: .
D gene: TRBD1
CDR3 length: 14
J gene: TRBJ2-2
V gene: TRBV28
CDR3 DNA: TGTGCCAGCAGCGGGACAGCGAACACCGGGGAGCTGTTTTTT
CDR3 protein: CASSGTANTGELFF

clone size: few
D gene: TRBD1
CDR3 length: 16
J gene: TRBJ1-2
V gene: TRBV11-2
CDR3 DNA: TGTGCCAGCCGCCCGGGGGACAGGGCGTTCTGGTTTGGCTACACCTTC
CDR3 protein: CASRPGDRAFWFGYTF

clone size: few
D gene: .
CDR3 length: 14
J gene: TRBJ2-1
V gene: TRBV29-1
CDR3 DNA: TGCAGCGCGAACTACCCGTACTCCTACAATGAGCAGTTCTTC
CDR3 protein: CSANYPYSYNEQFF

clone size: .
D gene: .
CDR3 length: 17
J gene: TRBJ1-4
V gene: TRBV7-9
CDR3 DNA: TGTGCCAGCAGCCCCCGAGGGCGGGGGCGGGTAGGAGAAAAACTGTTTTTT
CDR3 protein: CASSPRGRGRVGEKLFF

clone size: .
D gene: .
CDR3 length: 14
J gene: TRBJ2-7
V gene: TRBV28
CDR3 DNA: TGTGCCAGCAGCCATGAGAGCGGCGGCTACGAGCAGTACTTC
CDR3 protein: CASSHESGGYEQYF

clone size: .
D gene: .
CDR3 length: 13
J gene: TRBJ1-1
V gene: TRBV28
CDR3 DNA: TGTGCCAGCAGTTTAAGACAACTCACTGAAGCTTTCTTT
CDR3 protein: CASSLRQLTEAFF

clone size: .
D gene: TRBD2
CDR3 length: 17
J gene: TRBJ2-2
V gene: TRBV5-4
CDR3 DNA: TGTGCCAGCAGCAAGGGACTAGCGGGAAGGAACACCGGGGAGCTGTTTTTT
CDR3 protein: CASSKGLAGRNTGELFF

clone size: few
D gene: TRBD1
CDR3 length: 15
J gene: TRBJ1-5
V gene: TRBV7-9
CDR3 DNA: TGTGCCAGCAGCGTCTCAGGGGGTATCAATCAGCCCCAGCATTTT
CDR3 protein: CASSVSGGINQPQHF

clone size: many
D gene: .
CDR3 length: 16
J gene: TRBJ2-1
V gene: TRBV21-1
CDR3 DNA: TGTGCCAGCAGCATGGGATTTCGGGACAGGTACAATGAGCAGTTCTTC
CDR3 protein: CASSMGFRDRYNEQFF